Presented here are 17 T cell receptor beta chains from one specimen sequenced in a study of T cells in Graves' hyperthyroidism and ophthalmopathy. There were TCR beta CDR3 regions amplified from RNA transcripts. Using the HTBI primer set, a first-round RT-PCR was run on the TCR CDR3. Each CDR3 protein is one row after TCRdb ran MiXCR on the multiplex PCR reads. The table includes around 490,000 distinct CDR3 sequences, just under 20% detected once. The sequenced sample was blood. The receptors were gathered from a man aged 35 to 55 with Graves' ophthalmopathy.

This clonotype turned up a few times. J is TRBJ1-3 and V is TRBV7-9; D ambiguous. CDR3 length equals 14 residues. V gave up 1 base and J gave up 0 bases, with 4 bases separating them. CDR1 and CDR2 from the germline V gene are SEHNR and FQNEAQ (reference sequence). The CDR3 nucleotides read TGTGCCAGCAGCTTAGAGGACTCTGGAAACACCATATATTTT. Its protein product is CASSLEDSGNTIYF.

The gene calls are TRBV7-2 and TRBJ1-1; no clear D. Trimming left V 5 bases short and J 0 bases short, with 16 bases between. The CDR3 has 16 amino acids. Germline values: CDR1 SGHTA, CDR2 FQGNSA. Here the CDR3 reads CASSPVRWTVNTEAFF. CDR3 bases: TGTGCCAGCAGCCCAGTGCGGTGGACGGTGAACACTGAAGCTTTCTTT.

In its sample, this clonotype was seen many times. The chain employs TRBV2 and TRBJ1-5; TRBD1 agrees at 7 bases. Germline V gene data show CDR1 as SNHLY and CDR2 as FYNNEI. Trimming removed 3 bases from V and 1 base from J; junction bases left unmatched: 6. The CDR3 contains 16 residues. The CDR3 sequence is CASSDTGEGSNQPQHF. The CDR3 coding sequence is TGTGCCAGCAGTGATACAGGGGAGGGGAGCAATCAGCCCCAGCATTTT.

This clonotype was picked up many times. This chain uses TRBV11-2 with TRBJ2-7, with D perhaps matching TRBD1 or TRBD2 (5 bases each). Trimming cost V 7 bases and J 2 bases, with 18 bases left between them. CDR3 length: 15 amino acids. Germline loops: CDR1 SGHAT, CDR2 FQNNGV. CDR3 in DNA: TGTGCCAGCAATCGGGGCGCCCTCGGTACCTACGAGCAGTACTTC. Translating gives CASNRGALGTYEQYF.

The chain couples TRBV9 to TRBJ2-3; D might be TRBD1 (5 bases). Germline CDR1 is SGDLS and CDR2 is YYNGEE. The CDR3 is made up of 15 amino acids. Deletions cut 0 bases from V and 2 bases from J, with 10 bases between. The CDR3 here is CASSVEQAPTDTQYF. The CDR3 DNA reads as TGTGCCAGCAGCGTAGAACAGGCCCCCACAGATACGCAGTATTTT.

In regard to this clonotype: A read error may be the cause here, since a much bigger clone is one base away. The CDR3 region is CAISPSGDRGGGYTF. CDR3 sequence (DNA): TGTGCCATCTCACCATCGGGGGACAGGGGAGGTGGCTACACCTTC. The gene calls are TRBV18 and TRBJ1-2; 10 nucleotides line up with TRBD1. This CDR3 region has 15 residues. Per the germline V gene, CDR1 is KGHSH and CDR2 is LQKENI.

The chain links TRBV12-3 or TRBV12-4 to TRBJ2-5, with D possibly being TRBD1 (6 bases). The CDR3 loop spans 13 amino acids. Trimming removed 4 bases from V and 3 bases from J, with 9 bases in between. The CDR3 protein is CASSYRTEETQYF. In DNA, the CDR3 is TGTGCCAGCAGTTACCGGACAGAAGAGACCCAGTACTTC.

This clonotype was counted at least ten times. CDR3 DNA: TGTGCCAGCAGGGTAAGCAGCTACGAGCAGTACTTC. Translated, it gives CASRVSSYEQYF. The chain employs TRBV6-1 and TRBJ2-7; D not resolved. This CDR3 is 12 amino acids long. Trimming stripped 6 bases from V and 3 bases from J, with 9 bases between. Per germline, CDR1 MNHNS and CDR2 SASEGT.

V usage is TRBV7-8 and J usage is TRBJ1-2; no reliable D call. Germline CDR1 and CDR2: SGHVS and FQNEAQ. The CDR3 length is 14 residues. V lost 3 bases and J lost 6, with 14 bases in between. This CDR3 is CASSLGRPRDGYTF. The CDR3 bases are TGTGCCAGCAGCTTGGGCCGGCCCCGAGATGGCTACACCTTC.

This clonotype was seen a handful of times. V gene TRBV2 combines with J gene TRBJ1-1, with a weak D call TRBD1 (5 bases). Per the germline V gene, CDR1 is SNHLY and CDR2 is FYNNEI. Trimming left V 6 bases short and J 9 bases short, with 11 bases between. This CDR3 is built from 11 residues. DNA for the CDR3: TGTGCCAGCAGGGGGGACGGCCAAGCTTTCTTT. Its protein is CASRGDGQAFF.

In this sample, this clonotype turned up a few times. The rearrangement links TRBV7-8 to TRBJ2-3, with 8 bases matching TRBD1. The CDR3 runs 15 residues. From germline, CDR1 is SGHVS and CDR2 FQNEAQ. Losses at the gene ends were 1 base for V and 3 bases for J; bases not matched to a gene: 3. CDR3 residues: CASSLETGATDTQYF. In DNA, the CDR3 is TGTGCCAGCAGCTTAGAGACAGGGGCGACAGATACGCAGTATTTT. Looking up the rest from reference TRBV7-8 and TRBJ2-3 gives the full variable domain: GAGVSQSPRYKVAKRGQDVALRCDPISGHVSLFWYQQALGQGPEFLTYFQNEAQLDKSGLPSDRFFAERPEGSVSTLKIQRTQQEDSAVYLCASSLETGATDTQYFGPGTRLTVL.

This clonotype was recorded at least ten times. The gene calls are TRBV11-1 and TRBJ2-5, with TRBD2 matching 9 bases. V was pared by 1 base and J by 2 bases, with 2 bases of the junction left unmatched. This CDR3 contains 15 residues. The germline gives CDR1 SGHAT, CDR2 FQDESV (reference sequence). The CDR3 DNA follows: TGTGCCAGCAGCTTAGTGACTAGCGGACAAGAGACCCAGTACTTC. It encodes CASSLVTSGQETQYF.

This clonotype has a handful of counts. The chain has TRBV2 and TRBJ1-5, with unresolved D. CDR1 is SNHLY, CDR2 FYNNEI, per germline. This CDR3 has 15 amino acids. Trimming left V 1 base short and J 6 bases short, with 13 bases between. In nucleotides, the CDR3 is TGTGCCAGCAGTGAAGGCGGGAGGATCTCTCAGCCCCAGCATTTT. Translating gives CASSEGGRISQPQHF.

In its sample, this clonotype was seen many times. The chain recombines TRBV20-1 with TRBJ2-1; D not resolved. The CDR3 runs 12 residues. Trimming cost V 3 bases and J 4 bases, with 7 bases left between them. CDR1 and CDR2 from the germline V gene are DFQATT and SNEGSKA (reference sequence). The CDR3 DNA is TGCAGTGCTAGCGGCCAATACAATGAGCAGTTCTTC. Amino acids: CSASGQYNEQFF.

The chain carries TRBV28 and TRBJ1-5; TRBD1 matches 7 bases. The germline gives CDR1 MDHEN, CDR2 SYDVKM. The CDR3 consists of 16 residues. V lost 6 bases, J lost 3 bases, and 11 bases stayed unmatched. The CDR3 region is CASRLLDRAPNQPQHF. The DNA for the CDR3 is TGTGCCAGCAGACTACTCGACAGGGCGCCCAATCAGCCCCAGCATTTT.

A word on this clonotype: This may be a read error: a much more frequent sequence differs by one nucleotide. The chain links TRBV30 to TRBJ1-2; D unresolved. The CDR3 is 11 residues long. Germline-derived CDR1 and CDR2 are GTSNPN and SVGIG (reference sequence). DNA for the CDR3: TGTGCCCGGAGTGTCGAGTCTGGCTACACCTTC. As protein: CARSVESGYTF.

The chain links TRBV12-5 to TRBJ1-5; possibly TRBD1 for D (5 bases). V was trimmed by 0 bases and J by 5 bases, leaving 14 bases between them. This CDR3 contains 16 residues. Germline CDR1 is LGHNT and CDR2 is FRNRAP. The CDR3 coding sequence is TGTGCTAGTGGTTTGGTGTCTAAAGACAGATATCAGCCCCAGCATTTT. Amino acid sequence: CASGLVSKDRYQPQHF. Variable domain in full (rest from reference TRBV12-5 and TRBJ1-5): DARVTQTPRHKVTEMGQEVTMRCQPILGHNTVFWYRQTMMQGLELLAYFRNRAPLDDSGMPKDRFSAEMPDATLATLKIQPSEPRDSAVYFCASGLVSKDRYQPQHFGDGTRLSIL.